Listed here is a single T cell receptor beta chain. Its target is not known. Per sample, the assay covered about 10^5 TCR templates. Sequencing was performed with immunoSEQ multiplex PCR; in TCRdb, only in-frame clones are kept and a portion is missing. The data contain roughly 50,000 clones, about 90% of them seen just once; the ten biggest clones take up around 0.3%. This entry is derived from a study of siplizumab effects on memory and regulatory T cells. The study, taken as a whole, reports: Unstimulated subsets were the mapping target of only a minor fraction of alloreactive clones. There appeared to be greater diversity in naive T cells than in memory cells, and naive T cells seemed major contributors to the alloresponse. In the presence of siplizumab, alloreactive sequences traceable to unstimulated CD4+ memory cells were significantly reduced.

The CDR3 has 13 amino acids. The V and J ends lost 10 bases and 4 bases, in that order; junction bases with no gene match: 9. In germline, CDR1 is MNHNY, CDR2 SVGAGI (reference sequence). The sequence derives from a human donor in good health. Input material: naive CD8+ T cells sorted from blood. The rearrangement joins TRBV6-6 to TRBJ1-1; TRBD1 agrees at 7 bases. The CDR3: CATIGTVGTEAFF. Written as DNA, the CDR3 is TGTGCCACCATCGGGACAGTCGGCACTGAAGCTTTCTTT.